A selection of T cell receptor beta chains follows, all from one sample in a study of shared clonotypes between healthy human individuals. Sequencing was performed with immunoSEQ multiplex PCR; in TCRdb, only in-frame clones are kept and a portion is missing. The data show about 1,900,000 clones, about 95% seen once. Sample: naive CD8+ T cells sorted from blood. Receptor source: a young man in good health. Both conserved end residues are trimmed from each CDR3. The order of the fields is J gene, clone size, V gene, CDR3 protein. The size field is filled for only some rows; it gives once, few, many or a size class.

>TRBJ2-7|.|TRBV7-6
ASSATVWRGEQY
>TRBJ1-6|.|TRBV2
AITPPLH
>TRBJ1-5|.|TRBV28
ASSLRIGTRNQPQH
>TRBJ2-7|.|TRBV27
ASSLRGPPDEQY
>TRBJ2-3|.|TRBV5-1
ASSLAGFRGGGPDTQY
>TRBJ2-7|.|TRBV2
ASSEARLEGFSSYEQY
>TRBJ2-5|.|TRBV4-1
ASSSLVVETQY
>TRBJ2-2|.|TRBV27
ASSRTRTGPGELF
>TRBJ1-5|few|TRBV27
ASSPSNQPQH
>TRBJ1-5|.|TRBV4-1
ASSPDRGLRQPQH
>TRBJ1-1|.|TRBV7-9
ASSKRGGTEAF
>TRBJ2-4|.|TRBV29-1
SGRRTGKNIQY
>TRBJ2-7|.|TRBV28
ASSFPRQVLPSYEQY
>TRBJ2-1|.|TRBV9
ASSVAGLSSYNEQF
>TRBJ2-7|.|TRBV11-3
ASRSDRGESACSYEQY
>TRBJ2-2|.|TRBV28
ASSITGVNTGELF
>TRBJ2-3|.|TRBV30
AWRLVGQSTDTQY
>TRBJ2-1|.|TRBV10-2
ASKRGRADEQF
>TRBJ1-4|.|TRBV28
ASSFQGFSEKLF
>TRBJ2-7|.|TRBV5-1
ASSPGTGAYEQY
>TRBJ2-1|.|TRBV7-9
ASSLVGGGNEQF
>TRBJ1-1|.|TRBV9
ASSGGDSGNTEAF
>TRBJ2-7|.|TRBV27
ASSIRQGVYEQY
>TRBJ2-5|.|TRBV6-6
ASSQLAVQETQY
>TRBJ1-2|.|TRBV6-5
ASRGGSTYGYT
>TRBJ2-3|once|TRBV6-5
ASSFTDPADTQY
>TRBJ2-3|.|TRBV9
ASSVYGGRTDTQY
>TRBJ2-6|once|TRBV28
ASSWPGQGPYSGANVLT
>TRBJ1-1|.|TRBV5-1
ASSTQQGLKGTEAF
>TRBJ1-2|few|TRBV5-6
ASSSLNGYT
>TRBJ2-3|.|TRBV6-5
ASSYGESGHTQY
>TRBJ2-5|.|TRBV9
ASSVGGGTGGFETQY
>TRBJ2-1|.|TRBV5-1
ASSSGTSGKLTDEQF
>TRBJ2-5|.|TRBV7-6
ASSSGAIGVQLETQY
>TRBJ2-1|.|TRBV10-2
ASRRQGGYNEQF
>TRBJ2-3|.|TRBV30
AWSVSEGASTDTQY
>TRBJ1-1|.|TRBV28
ASRDGTWGMNTEAF
>TRBJ2-2|.|TRBV11-1
ASSLWAGGPSGSTGELF
>TRBJ1-5|.|TRBV12-5
ASGLVFGLGLPNQPQH
>TRBJ2-2|.|TRBV29-1
SFSGRASGTGELF
>TRBJ2-7|.|TRBV7-2
ASSLNPYYEQY
>TRBJ2-2|.|TRBV4-3
ASSHRTEGYTGELF
>TRBJ2-3|once|TRBV7-9
ASSDIADTQY
>TRBJ2-7|.|TRBV2
ASSVVEEGSYEQY
>TRBJ2-3|.|TRBV4-1
ASSLTGDTQY
>TRBJ1-4|once|TRBV7-6
ASSLGWDLNEKLF
>TRBJ2-7|.|TRBV7-9
ASSSWTGYEQY
>TRBJ2-7|.|TRBV11-2
ASGLASGTYEQY
>TRBJ2-7|.|TRBV27
ASSLSWYEEQY
>TRBJ2-7|.|TRBV10-3
AAPGLAHYEQY
>TRBJ2-7|.|TRBV7-2
ASSEKYSYEQY
>TRBJ2-7|.|TRBV13
ASSLTGQGYEQY
>TRBJ2-3|.|TRBV7-2
ASSPDFTPQY
>TRBJ2-7|.|TRBV6-4
ASPRQGQY
>TRBJ2-3|.|TRBV19
ASSIAAGGLHDTQY
>TRBJ1-1|.|TRBV28
ASSLRRPISAEAF